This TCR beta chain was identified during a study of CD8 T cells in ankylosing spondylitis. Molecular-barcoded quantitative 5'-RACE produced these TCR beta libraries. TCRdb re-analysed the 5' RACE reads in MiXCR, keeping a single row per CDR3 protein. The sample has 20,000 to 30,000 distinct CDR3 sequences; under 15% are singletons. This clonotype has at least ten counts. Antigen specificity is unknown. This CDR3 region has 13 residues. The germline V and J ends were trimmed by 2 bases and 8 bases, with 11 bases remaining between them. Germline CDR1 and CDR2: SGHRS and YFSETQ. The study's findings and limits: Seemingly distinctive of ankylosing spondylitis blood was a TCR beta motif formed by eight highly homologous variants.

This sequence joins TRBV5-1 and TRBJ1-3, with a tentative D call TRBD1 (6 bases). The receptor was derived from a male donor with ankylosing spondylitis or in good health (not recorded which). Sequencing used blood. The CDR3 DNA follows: TGCGCCAGCAGCTTCACAGGGTTGGACACCATATATTTT. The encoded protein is CASSFTGLDTIYF.